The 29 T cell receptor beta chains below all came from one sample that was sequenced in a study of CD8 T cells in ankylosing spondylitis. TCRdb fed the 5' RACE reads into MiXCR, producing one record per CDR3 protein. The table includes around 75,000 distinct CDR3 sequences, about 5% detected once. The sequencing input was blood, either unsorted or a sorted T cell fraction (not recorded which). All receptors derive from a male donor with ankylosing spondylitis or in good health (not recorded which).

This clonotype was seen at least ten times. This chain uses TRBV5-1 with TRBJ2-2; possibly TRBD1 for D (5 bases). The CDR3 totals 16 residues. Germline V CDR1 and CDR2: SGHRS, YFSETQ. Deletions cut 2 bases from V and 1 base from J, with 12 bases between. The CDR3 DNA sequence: TGCGCCAGCAGCTTATCAGGGTTCGTGAACACCGGGGAGCTGTTTTTT. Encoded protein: CASSLSGFVNTGELFF. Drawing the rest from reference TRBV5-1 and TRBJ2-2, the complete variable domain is KAGVTQTPRYLIKTRGQQVTLSCSPISGHRSVSWYQQTPGQGLQFLFEYFSETQRNKGNFPGRFSGRQFSNSRSEMNVSTLELGDSALYLCASSLSGFVNTGELFFGEGSRLTVL.

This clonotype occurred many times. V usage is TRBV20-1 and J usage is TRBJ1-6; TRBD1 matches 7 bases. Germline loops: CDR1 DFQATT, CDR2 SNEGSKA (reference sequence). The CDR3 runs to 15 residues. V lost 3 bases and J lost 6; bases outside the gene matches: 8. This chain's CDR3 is CSASDGTEINSPLHF. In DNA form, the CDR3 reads TGCAGTGCTAGTGACGGGACAGAGATTAATTCACCCCTCCACTTT.

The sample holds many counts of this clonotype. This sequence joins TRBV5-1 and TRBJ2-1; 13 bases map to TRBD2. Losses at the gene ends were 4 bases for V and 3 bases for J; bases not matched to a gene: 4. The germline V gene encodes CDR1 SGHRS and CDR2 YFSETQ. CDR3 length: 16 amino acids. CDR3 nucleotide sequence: TGCGCCAGCAGCCTGGGACTAGCGGGGTTCTACAATGAGCAGTTCTTC. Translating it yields CASSLGLAGFYNEQFF.

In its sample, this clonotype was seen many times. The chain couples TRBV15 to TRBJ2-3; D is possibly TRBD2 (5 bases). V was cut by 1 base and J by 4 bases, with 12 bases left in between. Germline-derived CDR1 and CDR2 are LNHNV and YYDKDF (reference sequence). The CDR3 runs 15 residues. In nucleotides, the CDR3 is TGTGCCACCAGCAGAGGAGACGACTACGCAGATACGCAGTATTTT. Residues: CATSRGDDYADTQYF.

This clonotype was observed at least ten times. The CDR3 loop is CSVAGQGAYEQYF. CDR3 nucleotide sequence: TGCAGCGTTGCTGGACAGGGGGCCTACGAGCAGTACTTC. The rearrangement links TRBV29-1 to TRBJ2-7, with 10 bases lining up with TRBD1. The V segment lost 4 bases and the J segment 2 bases; nucleotides outside the gene matches: 2. The CDR3 spans 13 residues. CDR1 is SQVTM and CDR2 is ANQGSEA in the germline V gene.

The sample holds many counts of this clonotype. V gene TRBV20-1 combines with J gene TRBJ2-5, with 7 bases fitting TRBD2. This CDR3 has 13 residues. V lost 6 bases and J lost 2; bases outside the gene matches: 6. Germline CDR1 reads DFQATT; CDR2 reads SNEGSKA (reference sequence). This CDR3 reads CSAGGWGQETQYF. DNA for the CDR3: TGCAGTGCGGGGGGGTGGGGGCAAGAGACCCAGTACTTC.

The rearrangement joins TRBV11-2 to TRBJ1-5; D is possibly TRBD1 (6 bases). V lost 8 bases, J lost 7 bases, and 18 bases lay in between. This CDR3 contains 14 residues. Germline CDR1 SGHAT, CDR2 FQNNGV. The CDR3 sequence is CASGPRGEGQPQHF. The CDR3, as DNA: TGTGCCAGCGGCCCCAGGGGTGAGGGCCAGCCCCAGCATTTT.

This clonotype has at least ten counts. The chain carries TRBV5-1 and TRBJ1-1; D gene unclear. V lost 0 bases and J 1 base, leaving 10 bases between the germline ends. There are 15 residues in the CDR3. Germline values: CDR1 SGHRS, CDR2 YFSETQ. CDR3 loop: CASSLEQLGNTEAFF. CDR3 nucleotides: TGCGCCAGCAGCTTGGAACAGCTTGGGAACACTGAAGCTTTCTTT.

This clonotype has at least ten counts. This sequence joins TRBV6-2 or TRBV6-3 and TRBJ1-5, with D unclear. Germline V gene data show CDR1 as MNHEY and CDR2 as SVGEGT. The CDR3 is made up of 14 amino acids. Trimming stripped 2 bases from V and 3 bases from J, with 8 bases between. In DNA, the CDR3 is TGTGCCAGCAGTTACGGTCAGCCCAATCAGCCCCAGCATTTT. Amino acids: CASSYGQPNQPQHF.

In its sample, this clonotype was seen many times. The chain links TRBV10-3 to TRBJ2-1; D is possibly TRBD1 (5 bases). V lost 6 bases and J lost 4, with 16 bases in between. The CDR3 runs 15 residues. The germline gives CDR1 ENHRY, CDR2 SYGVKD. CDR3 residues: CAISLDQGLYNEQFF. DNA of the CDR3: TGTGCCATCAGCCTAGACCAGGGCCTTTACAATGAGCAGTTCTTC.

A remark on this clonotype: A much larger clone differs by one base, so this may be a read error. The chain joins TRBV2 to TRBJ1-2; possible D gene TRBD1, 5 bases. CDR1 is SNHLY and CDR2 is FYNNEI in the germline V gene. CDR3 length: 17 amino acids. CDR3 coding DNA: TGTACCAGCAGTCGACGGACACCAGCCTTAGTGTCTCAGGGCTACACCTTC. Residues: CTSSRRTPALVSQGYTF.

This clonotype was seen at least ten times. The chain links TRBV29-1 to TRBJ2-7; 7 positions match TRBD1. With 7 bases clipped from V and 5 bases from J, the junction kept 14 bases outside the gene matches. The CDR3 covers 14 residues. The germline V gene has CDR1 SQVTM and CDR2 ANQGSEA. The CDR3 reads CSAIRGGAFDEQYF. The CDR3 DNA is TGCAGCGCTATTCGAGGGGGCGCGTTCGACGAGCAGTACTTC.

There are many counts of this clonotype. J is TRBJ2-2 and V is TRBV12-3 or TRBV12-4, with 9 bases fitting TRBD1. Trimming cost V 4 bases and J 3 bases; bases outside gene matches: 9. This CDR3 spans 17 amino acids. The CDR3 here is CASSSRGQGKDTGELFF. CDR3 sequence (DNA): TGTGCCAGCAGTTCCCGGGGACAGGGAAAAGACACCGGGGAGCTGTTTTTT.

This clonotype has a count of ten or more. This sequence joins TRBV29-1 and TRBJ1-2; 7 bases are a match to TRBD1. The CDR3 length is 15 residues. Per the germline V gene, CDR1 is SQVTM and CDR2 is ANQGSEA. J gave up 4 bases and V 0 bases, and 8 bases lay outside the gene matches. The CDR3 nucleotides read TGCAGCGTTGAAGAACCGGGACAGTATTCCTATGGCTACACCTTC. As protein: CSVEEPGQYSYGYTF.

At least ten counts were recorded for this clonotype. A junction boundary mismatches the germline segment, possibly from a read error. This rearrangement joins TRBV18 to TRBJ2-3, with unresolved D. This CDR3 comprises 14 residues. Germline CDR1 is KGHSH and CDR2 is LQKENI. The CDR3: CASSPPTSRDTQYF. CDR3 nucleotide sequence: TGTGCCAGCTCACCACCGACCAGCAGAGATACGCAGTATTTT. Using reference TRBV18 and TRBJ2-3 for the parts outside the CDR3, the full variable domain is NAGVMQNPRHLVRRRGQEARLRCSPMKGHSHVYWYRQLPEEGLKFMVYLQKENIIDESGMPKERFSAEFPKEGPSILRIQQVVRGDSAAYFCASSPPTSRDTQYFGPGTRLTVL.

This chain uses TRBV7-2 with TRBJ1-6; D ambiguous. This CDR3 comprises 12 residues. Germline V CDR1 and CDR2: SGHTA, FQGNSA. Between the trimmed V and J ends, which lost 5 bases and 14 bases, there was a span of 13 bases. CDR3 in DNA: TGTGCCAGCAGCATCAGTGCCGCAGCCCTCCACTTT. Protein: CASSISAAALHF. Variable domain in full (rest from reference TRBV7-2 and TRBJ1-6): GAGVSQSPSNKVTEKGKDVELRCDPISGHTALYWYRQSLGQGLEFLIYFQGNSAPDKSGLPSDRFSAERTGGSVSTLTIQRTQQEDSAVYLCASSISAAALHFGNGTRLTVT.

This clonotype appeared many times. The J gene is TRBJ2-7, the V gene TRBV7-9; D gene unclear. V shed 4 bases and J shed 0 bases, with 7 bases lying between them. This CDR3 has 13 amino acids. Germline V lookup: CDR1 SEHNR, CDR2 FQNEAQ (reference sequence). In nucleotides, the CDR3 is TGTGCCAGCAGCTCCAGAGACTCCTACGAGCAGTACTTC. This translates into CASSSRDSYEQYF.

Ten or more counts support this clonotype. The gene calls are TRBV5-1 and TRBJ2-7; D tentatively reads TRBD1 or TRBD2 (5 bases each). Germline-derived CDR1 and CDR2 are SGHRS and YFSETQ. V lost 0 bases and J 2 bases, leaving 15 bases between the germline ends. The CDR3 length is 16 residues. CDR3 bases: TGCGCCAGCAGCTTGGCCGGACGGGGCCGAGCCTACGAGCAGTACTTC. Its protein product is CASSLAGRGRAYEQYF.

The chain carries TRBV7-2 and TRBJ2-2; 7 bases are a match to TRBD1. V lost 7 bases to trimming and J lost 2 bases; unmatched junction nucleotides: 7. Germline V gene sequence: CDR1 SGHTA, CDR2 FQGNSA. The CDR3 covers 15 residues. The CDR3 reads CASNPTGSNTGELFF. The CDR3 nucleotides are TGTGCCAGCAACCCGACAGGGTCCAACACCGGGGAGCTGTTTTTT. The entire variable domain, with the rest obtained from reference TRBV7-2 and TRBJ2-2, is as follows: GAGVSQSPSNKVTEKGKDVELRCDPISGHTALYWYRQSLGQGLEFLIYFQGNSAPDKSGLPSDRFSAERTGGSVSTLTIQRTQQEDSAVYLCASNPTGSNTGELFFGEGSRLTVL.

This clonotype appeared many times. In DNA, the CDR3 is TGCAGTGCTAGAGGCGGACAGGGTCGCACAGATACGCAGTATTTT. Protein sequence: CSARGGQGRTDTQYF. The V and J genes are TRBV20-1 and TRBJ2-3; 8 bases line up with TRBD1. There are 15 residues in the CDR3. Germline V gives CDR1 DFQATT, CDR2 SNEGSKA (reference sequence). With V trimmed by 1 base and J by 1 base, 4 bases remained unmatched.

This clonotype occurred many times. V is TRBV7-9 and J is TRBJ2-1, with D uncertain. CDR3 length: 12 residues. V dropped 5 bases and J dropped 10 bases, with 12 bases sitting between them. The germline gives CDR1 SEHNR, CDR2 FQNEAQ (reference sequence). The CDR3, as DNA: TGTGCCAGCAGCCCCTCGGCGTTCGAGCAGTTCTTC. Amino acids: CASSPSAFEQFF.

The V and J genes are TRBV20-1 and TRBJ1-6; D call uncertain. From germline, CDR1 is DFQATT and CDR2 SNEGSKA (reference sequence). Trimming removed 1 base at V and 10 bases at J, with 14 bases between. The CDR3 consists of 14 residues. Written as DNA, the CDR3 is TGCAGTGCTAGAGTGCCTCCCCAGGAGTCACCCCTCCACTTT. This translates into CSARVPPQESPLHF.

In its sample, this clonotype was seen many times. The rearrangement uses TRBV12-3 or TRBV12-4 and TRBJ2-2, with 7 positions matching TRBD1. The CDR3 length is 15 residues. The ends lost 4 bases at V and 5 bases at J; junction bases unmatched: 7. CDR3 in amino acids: CASSSTGARTGELFF. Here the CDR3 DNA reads TGTGCCAGCAGTTCTACAGGGGCTCGGACCGGGGAGCTGTTTTTT.

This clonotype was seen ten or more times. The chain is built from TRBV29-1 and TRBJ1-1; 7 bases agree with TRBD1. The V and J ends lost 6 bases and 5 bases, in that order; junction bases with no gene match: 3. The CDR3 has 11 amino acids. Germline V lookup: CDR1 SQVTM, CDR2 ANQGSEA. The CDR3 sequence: CSVRGYTEAFF. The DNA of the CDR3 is TGCAGCGTCAGGGGGTATACTGAAGCTTTCTTT.

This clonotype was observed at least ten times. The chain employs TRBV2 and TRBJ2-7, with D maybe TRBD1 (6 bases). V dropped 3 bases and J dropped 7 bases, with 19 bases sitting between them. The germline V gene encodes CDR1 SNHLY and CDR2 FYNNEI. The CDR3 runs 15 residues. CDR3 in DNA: TGTGCCAGCAGTGATCTTTCCAGGGGCGTCATGGAGCAGTACTTC. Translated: CASSDLSRGVMEQYF.

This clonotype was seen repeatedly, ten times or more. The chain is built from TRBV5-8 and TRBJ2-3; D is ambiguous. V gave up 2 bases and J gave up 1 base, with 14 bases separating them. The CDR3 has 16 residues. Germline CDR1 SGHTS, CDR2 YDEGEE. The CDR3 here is CASSFPSFSGTDTQYF. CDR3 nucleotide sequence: TGTGCCAGCAGCTTCCCCTCTTTTTCGGGCACAGATACGCAGTATTTT.

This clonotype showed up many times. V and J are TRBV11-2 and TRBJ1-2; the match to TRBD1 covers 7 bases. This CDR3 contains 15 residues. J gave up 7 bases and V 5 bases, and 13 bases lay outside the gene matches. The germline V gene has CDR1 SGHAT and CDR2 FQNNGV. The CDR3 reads CASSPTGFIGGGYTF. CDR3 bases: TGTGCCAGCAGCCCGACAGGGTTCATAGGTGGTGGCTACACCTTC.

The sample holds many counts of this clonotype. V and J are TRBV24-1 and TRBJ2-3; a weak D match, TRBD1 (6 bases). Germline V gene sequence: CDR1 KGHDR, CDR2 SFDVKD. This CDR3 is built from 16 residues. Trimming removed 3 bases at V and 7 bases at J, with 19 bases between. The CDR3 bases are TGTGCCACCAGTGATATGAGGGGGTCGGACTTGTATACGCAGTATTTT. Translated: CATSDMRGSDLYTQYF.

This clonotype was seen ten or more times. The CDR3, as DNA: TGTGCCAGCAGCTTAGGCAGGGCCCATGAGCAGTTCTTC. Translated: CASSLGRAHEQFF. The J gene is TRBJ2-1, the V gene TRBV7-2; D is possibly TRBD1 (5 bases). This CDR3 has 13 amino acids. The germline V and J ends were trimmed by 1 base and 8 bases, with 9 bases remaining between them. CDR1 is SGHTA and CDR2 is FQGNSA in the germline V gene. Looking up the rest from reference TRBV7-2 and TRBJ2-1 gives the full variable domain: GAGVSQSPSNKVTEKGKDVELRCDPISGHTALYWYRQSLGQGLEFLIYFQGNSAPDKSGLPSDRFSAERTGGSVSTLTIQRTQQEDSAVYLCASSLGRAHEQFFGPGTRLTVL.